This entry lists 8 T cell receptor beta chains sequenced from one sample in a study of graft-versus-host responses after intestinal transplantation. The protocol was immunoSEQ multiplex PCR, while the TCRdb copy is restricted to in-frame clones and leaves out a portion. The repertoire holds over 90,000 clones, 90% to 95% seen once, with around 0.53% in the top ten. For these receptors, no antigen is known. This specimen consisted of unstimulated CD8+ T cells sorted from spleen or lymph node cells, obtained before intestinal transplant. The source is a human donor who received an intestinal transplant.

This chain joins TRBV6-1 and TRBJ2-7; 9 bases fit TRBD2. This CDR3 is 15 amino acids long. Per germline, CDR1 MNHNS and CDR2 SASEGT. With 2 bases clipped from V and 2 bases from J, the junction kept 4 bases outside the gene matches. The CDR3 DNA reads as TGTGCCAGCAGTGAATTTAGCGGGAGAGCCTACGAGCAGTACTTC. Translating gives CASSEFSGRAYEQYF.

This sequence joins TRBV28 and TRBJ1-1; weak D call: TRBD1 (6 bases). The CDR3 extends over 15 amino acids. Germline CDR1 reads MDHEN; CDR2 reads SYDVKM. V lost 5 bases, J lost 3 bases, and 16 bases lay in between. CDR3 in DNA: TGTGCCAGCAGTGTCGCAGGCACAGGGTACACTGAAGCTTTCTTT. It is translated as CASSVAGTGYTEAFF.

The chain employs TRBV5-4 and TRBJ1-2; D might be TRBD1 (5 bases). The CDR3 is made up of 11 amino acids. Germline values: CDR1 SGHNT, CDR2 YYREEE (reference sequence). Trimming shortened V by 0 bases and J by 9 bases, and 6 bases separated the two germline ends. In DNA form, the CDR3 reads TGTGCCAGCAGCTTGGGACAGAGCTACACCTTC. Its translation: CASSLGQSYTF.

CDR3 DNA sequence: TGTGCCAGCAGTCCTGGGACTAGCGGGATACTCTACAATGAGCAGTTCTTC. Translation: CASSPGTSGILYNEQFF. The chain combines TRBV28 with TRBJ2-1; 13 bases map to TRBD2. This CDR3 has 17 residues. J lost 3 bases, V lost 5 bases, and 7 bases had no gene match. Germline CDR1 is MDHEN and CDR2 is SYDVKM.

This rearrangement joins TRBV6-1 to TRBJ2-7, with 8 bases fitting TRBD1. The V gene end was trimmed by 4 bases and the J gene end by 4 bases; junction bases not matched to a gene: 3. Germline lookup yields CDR1 MNHNS and CDR2 SASEGT. The CDR3 extends over 13 amino acids. CDR3 DNA sequence: TGTGCCAGCAGTGGGGACAGGTCGTACGAGCAGTACTTC. This sequence encodes CASSGDRSYEQYF.

J is TRBJ1-4 and V is TRBV2; TRBD1 agrees at 9 bases. V trimming: 4 bases; J trimming: 1 base; junction bases outside the gene matches: 4. Germline V lookup: CDR1 SNHLY, CDR2 FYNNEI. The CDR3 contains 16 residues. CDR3 in DNA: TGTGCCAGCAGTGGGGGACAGGGCCAAACTAATGAAAAACTGTTTTTT. Residues: CASSGGQGQTNEKLFF.

The chain couples TRBV10-3 to TRBJ2-1; TRBD2 aligns across 11 bases. V was clipped by 0 bases and J by 6 bases; unmatched bases: 7. The CDR3 is 17 amino acids. The V gene's germline CDR1 is ENHRY and CDR2 SYGVKD. The CDR3 here is CAISESSGRALFNEQFF. In DNA form, the CDR3 reads TGTGCCATCAGTGAGTCTAGCGGGAGGGCCTTATTCAATGAGCAGTTCTTC.

V usage is TRBV9 and J usage is TRBJ2-7; D possibly corresponds to TRBD2 (5 bases). Deletions cut 10 bases from V and 4 bases from J, with 12 bases between. This CDR3 is 11 amino acids long. Germline CDR1 is SGDLS and CDR2 is YYNGEE. CDR3 bases: TGTGCCGTCTCGGAGGAATACGAGCAGTACTTC. It encodes CAVSEEYEQYF.